This T cell receptor (beta chain) was sequenced for a study of shared clonotypes between healthy human individuals. Findings of the study overall: A few donors had around 5% of their naive CD4 clonotypes in common. The represented genetic and exposure-history diversity was limited by the small number of donors.

Clones were read by immunoSEQ multiplex PCR, and TCRdb kept only the in-frame ones, dropping some. This sample has about 2.4 million clones, with roughly nine tenths found just once. Comment on this clone: What it binds is not known.

Germline V gives CDR1 MNHNY, CDR2 SVGAGI (reference sequence). This CDR3 is built from 13 residues. Unmatched junction bases numbered 8, after V lost 11 bases and J lost 2 bases. The chain is built from TRBV6-6 and TRBJ2-7; 8 bases agree with TRBD2. The TCR was taken from a man younger than 30 in good health. Sequencing was performed on naive CD4+ T cells sorted from blood. Stated subset: CD45RA+ positively selected. Written as DNA, the CDR3 is TGTGCCGCGAGGGCCGGGGGGGCCTACGAGCAGTACTTC. The encoded protein is CAARAGGAYEQYF.